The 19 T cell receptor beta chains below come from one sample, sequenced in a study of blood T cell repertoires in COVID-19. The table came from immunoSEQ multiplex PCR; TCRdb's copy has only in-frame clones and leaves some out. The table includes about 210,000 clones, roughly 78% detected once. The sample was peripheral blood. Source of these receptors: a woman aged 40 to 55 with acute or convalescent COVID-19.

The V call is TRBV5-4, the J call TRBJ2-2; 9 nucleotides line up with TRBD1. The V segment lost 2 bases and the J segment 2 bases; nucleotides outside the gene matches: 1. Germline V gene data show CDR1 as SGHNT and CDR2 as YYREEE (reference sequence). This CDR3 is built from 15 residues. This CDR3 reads CASSLQGANTGELFF. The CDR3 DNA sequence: TGTGCCAGCAGCTTACAGGGGGCTAACACCGGGGAGCTGTTTTTT.

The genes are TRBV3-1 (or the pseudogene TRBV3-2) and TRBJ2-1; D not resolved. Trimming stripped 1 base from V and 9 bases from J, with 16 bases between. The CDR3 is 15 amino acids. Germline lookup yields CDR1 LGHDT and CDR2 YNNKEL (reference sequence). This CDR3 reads CASSQGRYYSVEQFF. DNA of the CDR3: TGTGCCAGCAGCCAAGGGCGGTACTATAGTGTTGAGCAGTTCTTC.

The CDR3 protein is CANGQGSTEAFF. The CDR3 DNA follows: TGTGCCAACGGACAGGGTAGCACTGAAGCTTTCTTT. The chain employs TRBV6-5 and TRBJ1-1; TRBD1 matches 8 bases. The CDR3 covers 12 residues. J gave up 4 bases and V 10 bases, and 5 bases lay outside the gene matches. In germline, CDR1 is MNHEY, CDR2 SVGAGI.

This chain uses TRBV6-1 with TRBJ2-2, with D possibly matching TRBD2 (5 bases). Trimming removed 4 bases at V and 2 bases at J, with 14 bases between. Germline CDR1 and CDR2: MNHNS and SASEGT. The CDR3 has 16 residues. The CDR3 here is CASSVYAGKNTGELFF. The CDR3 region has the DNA TGTGCCAGCAGTGTCTACGCCGGGAAAAACACCGGGGAGCTGTTTTTT.

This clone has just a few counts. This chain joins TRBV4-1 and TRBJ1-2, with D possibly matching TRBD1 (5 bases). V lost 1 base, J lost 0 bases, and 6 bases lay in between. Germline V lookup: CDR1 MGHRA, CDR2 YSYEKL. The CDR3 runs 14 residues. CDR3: CASSQAGTNYGYTF. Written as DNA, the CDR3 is TGCGCCAGCAGCCAAGCAGGGACTAACTATGGCTACACCTTC.

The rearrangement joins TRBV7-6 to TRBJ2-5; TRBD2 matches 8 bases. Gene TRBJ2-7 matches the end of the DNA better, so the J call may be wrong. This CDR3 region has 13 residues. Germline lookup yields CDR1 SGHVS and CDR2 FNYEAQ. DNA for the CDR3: TGTGCCAGCAGCCAAGGGCGGGGGGACGAGCAGTACTTC. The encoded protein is CASSQGRGDEQYF.

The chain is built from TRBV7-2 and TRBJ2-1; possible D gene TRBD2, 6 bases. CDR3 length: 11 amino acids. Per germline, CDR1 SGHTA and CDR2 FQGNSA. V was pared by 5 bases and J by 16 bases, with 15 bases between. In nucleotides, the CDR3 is TGTGCCAGCAGCCTCCCGGGACTGATATTCTTC. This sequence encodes CASSLPGLIFF. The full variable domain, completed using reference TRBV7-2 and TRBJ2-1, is GAGVSQSPSNKVTEKGKDVELRCDPISGHTALYWYRQSLGQGLEFLIYFQGNSAPDKSGLPSDRFSAERTGGSVSTLTIQRTQQEDSAVYLCASSLPGLIFFGPGTRLTVL.

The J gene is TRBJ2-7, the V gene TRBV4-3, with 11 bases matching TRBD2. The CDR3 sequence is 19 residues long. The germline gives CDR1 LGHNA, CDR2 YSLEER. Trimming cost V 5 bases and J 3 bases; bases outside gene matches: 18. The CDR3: CASSEKEGGVGTSGYEQYF. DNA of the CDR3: TGCGCCAGCAGCGAAAAAGAGGGGGGAGTTGGGACTAGCGGCTACGAGCAGTACTTC.

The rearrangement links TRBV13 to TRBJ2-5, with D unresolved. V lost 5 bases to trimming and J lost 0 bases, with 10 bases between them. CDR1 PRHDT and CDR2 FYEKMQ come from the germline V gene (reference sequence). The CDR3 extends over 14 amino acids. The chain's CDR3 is CASSPFRDQETQYF. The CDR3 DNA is TGTGCCAGCAGCCCCTTCCGGGACCAAGAGACCCAGTACTTC.

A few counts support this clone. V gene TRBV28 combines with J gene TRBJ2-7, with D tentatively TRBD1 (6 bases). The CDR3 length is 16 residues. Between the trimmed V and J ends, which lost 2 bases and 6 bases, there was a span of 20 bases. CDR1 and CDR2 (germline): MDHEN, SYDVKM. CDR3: CASSLVGAGVYLEQYF. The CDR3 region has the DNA TGTGCCAGCAGTTTAGTCGGGGCAGGGGTTTACCTCGAGCAGTACTTC.

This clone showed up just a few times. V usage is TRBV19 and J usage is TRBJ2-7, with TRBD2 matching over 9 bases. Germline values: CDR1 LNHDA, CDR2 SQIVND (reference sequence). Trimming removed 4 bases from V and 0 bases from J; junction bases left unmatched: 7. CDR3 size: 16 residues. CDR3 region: CASSTRYSGSSYEQYF. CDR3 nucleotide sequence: TGTGCCAGTAGTACCCGATATAGCGGGAGCTCCTACGAGCAGTACTTC. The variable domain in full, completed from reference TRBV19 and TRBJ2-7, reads DGGITQSPKYLFRKEGQNVTLSCEQNLNHDAMYWYRQDPGQGLRLIYYSQIVNDFQKGDIAEGYSVSREKKESFPLTVTSAQKNPTAFYLCASSTRYSGSSYEQYFGPGTRLTVT.

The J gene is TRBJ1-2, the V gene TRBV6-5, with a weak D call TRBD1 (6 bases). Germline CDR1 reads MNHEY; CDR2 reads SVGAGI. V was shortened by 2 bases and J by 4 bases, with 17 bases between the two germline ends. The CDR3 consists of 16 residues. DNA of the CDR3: TGTGCCAGCAGTTACGGGCCCGAGACAGGTGCCTATGGCTACACCTTC. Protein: CASSYGPETGAYGYTF.

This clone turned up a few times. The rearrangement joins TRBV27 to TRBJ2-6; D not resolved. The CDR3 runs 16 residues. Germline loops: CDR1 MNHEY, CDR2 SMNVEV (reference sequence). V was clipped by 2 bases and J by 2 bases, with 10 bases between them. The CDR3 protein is CASSLAVPPGANVLTF. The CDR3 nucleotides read TGTGCCAGCAGTTTAGCAGTTCCCCCTGGGGCCAACGTCCTGACTTTC.

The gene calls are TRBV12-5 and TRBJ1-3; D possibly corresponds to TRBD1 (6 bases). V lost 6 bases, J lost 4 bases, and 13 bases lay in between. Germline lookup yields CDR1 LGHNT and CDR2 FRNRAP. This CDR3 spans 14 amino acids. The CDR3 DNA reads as TGTGCTAGTGGGACCACAGGGAAAGGAAACACCATATATTTT. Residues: CASGTTGKGNTIYF.

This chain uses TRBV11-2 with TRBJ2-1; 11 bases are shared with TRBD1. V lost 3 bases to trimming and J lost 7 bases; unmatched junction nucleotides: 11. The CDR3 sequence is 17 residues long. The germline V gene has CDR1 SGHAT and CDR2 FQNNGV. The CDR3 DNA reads TGTGCCAGCAGCTTCTTAATTGGACAGGGGGCGACAAATGAGCAGTTCTTC. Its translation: CASSFLIGQGATNEQFF.

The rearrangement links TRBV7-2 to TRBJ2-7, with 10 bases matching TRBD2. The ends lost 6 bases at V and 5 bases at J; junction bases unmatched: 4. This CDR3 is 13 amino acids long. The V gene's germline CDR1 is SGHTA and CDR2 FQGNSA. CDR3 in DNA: TGTGCCAGCAGACCTAGCGGGGGAAACGAGCAGTACTTC. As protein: CASRPSGGNEQYF.

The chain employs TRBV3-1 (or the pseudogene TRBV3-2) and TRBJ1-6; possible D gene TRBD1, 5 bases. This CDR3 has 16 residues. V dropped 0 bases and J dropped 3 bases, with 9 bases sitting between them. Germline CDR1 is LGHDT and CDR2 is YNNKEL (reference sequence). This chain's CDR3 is CASSQEGVRYNSPLHF. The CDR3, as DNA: TGTGCCAGCAGCCAAGAAGGGGTCCGCTATAATTCACCCCTCCACTTT.

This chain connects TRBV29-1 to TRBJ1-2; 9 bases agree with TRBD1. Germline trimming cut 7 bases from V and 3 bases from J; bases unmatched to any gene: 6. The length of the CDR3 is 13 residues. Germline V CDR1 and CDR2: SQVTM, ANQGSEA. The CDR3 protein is CSANTGGDYGYTF. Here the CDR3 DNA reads TGCAGCGCCAACACAGGGGGCGACTATGGCTACACCTTC.

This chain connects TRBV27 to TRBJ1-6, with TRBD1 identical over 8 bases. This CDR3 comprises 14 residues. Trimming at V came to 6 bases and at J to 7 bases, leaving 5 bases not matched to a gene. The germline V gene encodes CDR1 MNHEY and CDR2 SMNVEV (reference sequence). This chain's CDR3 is CASSQGAVNSPLHF. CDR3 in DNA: TGTGCCAGCAGCCAGGGGGCGGTAAATTCACCCCTCCACTTT.